These T cell receptor beta chains were read from a single sample in a study of blood T cell repertoires in COVID-19. Profiled with immunoSEQ multiplex PCR; TCRdb holds only in-frame clones, not every one. The table lists 150,000 to 200,000 clones, roughly 80% of them singletons. Sequencing was carried out using PBMCs or T cells enriched from blood (not recorded which). The origin of the receptors is a man aged 50-60 years who had recovered from COVID-19. Each CDR3 is given with its conserved first and last residue. A D gene is named only where the DNA matches it firmly. Only some rows state a clone size, as once, few, many or a class for expanded clones.

j_gene: TRBJ1-6
v_gene: TRBV11-2
d_gene: NA
len: 14
abundance: NA
CDR3aa: CASSLGRDNSPLHF
CDR3nt: TGTGCCAGCAGCTTAGGCAGGGATAATTCACCCCTCCACTTT

j_gene: TRBJ1-2
v_gene: TRBV7-8
d_gene: NA
len: 13
abundance: NA
CDR3aa: CASSLGGVYGYTF
CDR3nt: TGTGCCAGCAGCTTAGGGGGGGTCTATGGCTACACCTTC

j_gene: TRBJ2-5
v_gene: TRBV11-2
d_gene: TRBD1
len: 14
abundance: NA
CDR3aa: CASRRGQGQETQYF
CDR3nt: TGTGCCAGCAGGAGGGGACAGGGCCAAGAGACCCAGTACTTC

j_gene: TRBJ2-7
v_gene: TRBV14
d_gene: NA
len: 13
abundance: NA
CDR3aa: CASSQDLGGEQYF
CDR3nt: TGTGCCAGCAGCCAAGATCTGGGGGGCGAGCAGTACTTC

j_gene: TRBJ2-7
v_gene: TRBV4-2
d_gene: NA
len: 14
abundance: NA
CDR3aa: CASSQGDSSYEQYF
CDR3nt: TGTGCCAGCAGCCAAGGCGACAGTTCCTACGAGCAGTACTTC

j_gene: TRBJ1-4
v_gene: TRBV19
d_gene: TRBD1
len: 17
abundance: NA
CDR3aa: CAIPAGTGESGGGKLFF
CDR3nt: TGTGCCATACCTGCCGGGACAGGGGAATCGGGGGGTGGAAAACTGTTTTTT

j_gene: TRBJ2-7
v_gene: TRBV27
d_gene: NA
len: 15
abundance: NA
CDR3aa: CASSLSPLGHYEQYF
CDR3nt: TGTGCCAGCAGTTTATCCCCCCTCGGTCACTACGAGCAGTACTTC

j_gene: TRBJ1-1
v_gene: TRBV5-1
d_gene: TRBD1
len: 14
abundance: NA
CDR3aa: CASSLDRGFGEAFF
CDR3nt: TGCGCCAGCAGCTTGGACAGGGGATTTGGAGAAGCTTTCTTT

j_gene: TRBJ2-3
v_gene: TRBV11-1
d_gene: TRBD2
len: 14
abundance: NA
CDR3aa: CASSLSGNTDTQYF
CDR3nt: TGTGCCAGCAGCCTAAGCGGGAACACAGATACGCAGTATTTT

j_gene: TRBJ1-6
v_gene: TRBV3-1/TRBV3-2
d_gene: NA
len: 12
abundance: once
CDR3aa: CASSHRNSPLHF
CDR3nt: TGTGCCAGCAGCCACAGGAATTCACCCCTCCACTTT

j_gene: TRBJ1-6
v_gene: TRBV28
d_gene: TRBD1
len: 16
abundance: NA
CDR3aa: CASRIPGTADNSPLHF
CDR3nt: TGTGCCAGCAGAATACCCGGGACAGCTGATAATTCACCCCTCCACTTT

j_gene: TRBJ2-5
v_gene: TRBV5-1
d_gene: TRBD2
len: 16
abundance: NA
CDR3aa: CASSSGLARLQETQYF
CDR3nt: TGCGCCAGCAGCTCGGGACTAGCGAGACTACAAGAGACCCAGTACTTC

j_gene: TRBJ2-1
v_gene: TRBV6-5
d_gene: NA
len: 14
abundance: NA
CDR3aa: CASRSGVSYNEQFF
CDR3nt: TGTGCCAGCAGGTCGGGGGTCTCCTACAATGAGCAGTTCTTC

j_gene: TRBJ1-2
v_gene: TRBV2
d_gene: TRBD1
len: 16
abundance: few
CDR3aa: CASTGQGLREDYGYTF
CDR3nt: TGTGCCAGCACAGGACAGGGCCTCCGGGAAGACTATGGCTACACCTTC

j_gene: TRBJ2-1
v_gene: TRBV11-3
d_gene: TRBD2
len: 16
abundance: few
CDR3aa: CASSLERGGAHNEQFF
CDR3nt: TGTGCCAGCAGCTTAGAGCGGGGAGGGGCGCACAATGAGCAGTTCTTC

j_gene: TRBJ2-1
v_gene: TRBV28
d_gene: NA
len: 13
abundance: NA
CDR3aa: CASSLFHGNEQFF
CDR3nt: TGTGCCAGCAGTTTATTTCACGGGAATGAGCAGTTCTTC

j_gene: TRBJ1-4
v_gene: TRBV4-1
d_gene: NA
len: 13
abundance: NA
CDR3aa: CASAQGGNEKLFF
CDR3nt: TGCGCCAGCGCACAGGGTGGTAATGAAAAACTGTTTTTT

j_gene: TRBJ2-2
v_gene: TRBV7-9
d_gene: TRBD1
len: 18
abundance: NA
CDR3aa: CASSSPWGTGAITGELFF
CDR3nt: TGTGCCAGCAGCTCCCCCTGGGGGACAGGGGCGATCACCGGGGAGCTGTTTTTT

j_gene: TRBJ2-6
v_gene: TRBV7-3
d_gene: NA
len: 18
abundance: NA
CDR3aa: CASSRQTPGISGANVLTF
CDR3nt: TGTGCCAGCAGCCGACAGACCCCAGGGATCTCTGGGGCCAACGTCCTGACTTTC

j_gene: TRBJ2-3
v_gene: TRBV24-1
d_gene: TRBD2
len: 16
abundance: NA
CDR3aa: CATSVASGGATDTQYF
CDR3nt: TGTGCCACCAGTGTCGCTAGCGGGGGCGCCACAGATACGCAGTATTTT

j_gene: TRBJ2-4
v_gene: TRBV11-2
d_gene: NA
len: 14
abundance: NA
CDR3aa: CASSLGGSKNIQYF
CDR3nt: TGTGCCAGCAGCTTAGGGGGCTCCAAAAACATTCAGTACTTC

j_gene: TRBJ1-3
v_gene: TRBV18
d_gene: NA
len: 15
abundance: NA
CDR3aa: CASSPPVGVGNTIYF
CDR3nt: TGTGCCAGCTCACCACCAGTAGGGGTCGGAAACACCATATATTTT

j_gene: TRBJ2-7
v_gene: TRBV7-9
d_gene: TRBD1
len: 15
abundance: NA
CDR3aa: CASSLRDRGRYEQYF
CDR3nt: TGTGCCAGCAGCCTGCGGGACAGGGGGCGATACGAGCAGTACTTC

j_gene: TRBJ2-2
v_gene: TRBV12-3/TRBV12-4
d_gene: NA
len: 13
abundance: few
CDR3aa: CASTSIDTGELFF
CDR3nt: TGTGCCAGCACCTCCATAGACACCGGGGAGCTGTTTTTT

j_gene: TRBJ2-5
v_gene: TRBV28
d_gene: TRBD1
len: 16
abundance: NA
CDR3aa: CASSSPGGTGIETQYF
CDR3nt: TGTGCCAGCAGTTCCCCCGGAGGGACAGGGATAGAGACCCAGTACTTC

j_gene: TRBJ2-1
v_gene: TRBV9
d_gene: NA
len: 15
abundance: NA
CDR3aa: CASSTQLDVGNEQFF
CDR3nt: TGTGCCAGCAGCACTCAACTAGATGTTGGGAATGAGCAGTTCTTC

j_gene: TRBJ1-3
v_gene: TRBV6-5
d_gene: NA
len: 14
abundance: few
CDR3aa: CASSRQSSGNTIYF
CDR3nt: TGTGCCAGCAGTCGACAGTCCTCTGGAAACACCATATATTTT

j_gene: TRBJ2-3
v_gene: TRBV27
d_gene: TRBD2
len: 15
abundance: NA
CDR3aa: CASSFLRGASDTQYF
CDR3nt: TGTGCCAGCAGTTTTTTGCGGGGGGCCTCGGATACGCAGTATTTT

j_gene: TRBJ1-5
v_gene: TRBV28
d_gene: NA
len: 14
abundance: NA
CDR3aa: CASTLGPRNQPQHF
CDR3nt: TGTGCCAGCACCTTGGGGCCCCGCAATCAGCCCCAGCATTTT

j_gene: TRBJ1-3
v_gene: TRBV28
d_gene: TRBD1
len: 15
abundance: few
CDR3aa: CASSLGQDYGNTIYF
CDR3nt: TGTGCCAGCAGTTTGGGACAGGATTATGGAAACACCATATATTTT

j_gene: TRBJ2-5
v_gene: TRBV5-1
d_gene: NA
len: 11
abundance: NA
CDR3aa: CASSLGGTQYF
CDR3nt: TGCGCCAGCAGCTTGGGCGGGACCCAGTACTTC

j_gene: TRBJ1-6
v_gene: TRBV28
d_gene: NA
len: 15
abundance: few
CDR3aa: CASIGDTTGNSPLHF
CDR3nt: TGTGCCAGCATCGGGGACACGACGGGTAATTCACCCCTCCACTTT

j_gene: TRBJ2-5
v_gene: TRBV14
d_gene: NA
len: 15
abundance: NA
CDR3aa: CASSQPSNLQETQYF
CDR3nt: TGTGCCAGCAGCCAACCTAGTAACCTTCAAGAGACCCAGTACTTC

j_gene: TRBJ2-3
v_gene: TRBV6-5
d_gene: TRBD1
len: 15
abundance: NA
CDR3aa: CASRRTGGRTDTQYF
CDR3nt: TGTGCCAGCAGGCGGACAGGGGGACGCACAGATACGCAGTATTTT

j_gene: TRBJ1-2
v_gene: TRBV6-2/TRBV6-3
d_gene: NA
len: 18
abundance: NA
CDR3aa: CASSYGEGHPQQNYGYTF
CDR3nt: TGTGCCAGCAGTTACGGGGAGGGACATCCGCAGCAAAACTATGGCTACACCTTC

j_gene: TRBJ2-1
v_gene: TRBV10-2
d_gene: NA
len: 15
abundance: NA
CDR3aa: CASSELVPQEDEQFF
CDR3nt: TGCGCCAGCAGTGAGTTGGTCCCCCAGGAGGATGAGCAGTTCTTC

j_gene: TRBJ2-1
v_gene: TRBV28
d_gene: TRBD2
len: 14
abundance: NA
CDR3aa: CASSFAGGPNEQFF
CDR3nt: TGTGCCAGCAGTTTTGCGGGAGGGCCAAATGAGCAGTTCTTC

j_gene: TRBJ2-7
v_gene: TRBV5-1
d_gene: TRBD2
len: 18
abundance: NA
CDR3aa: CASSPDSGTSGSFYEQYF
CDR3nt: TGCGCCAGCAGCCCGGATTCCGGGACTAGCGGGAGTTTCTACGAGCAGTACTTC

j_gene: TRBJ1-5
v_gene: TRBV3-1/TRBV3-2
d_gene: TRBD1
len: 14
abundance: NA
CDR3aa: CASSQATGDQPQHF
CDR3nt: TGTGCCAGCAGCCAAGCGACAGGGGATCAGCCCCAGCATTTT

j_gene: TRBJ1-4
v_gene: TRBV7-9
d_gene: NA
len: 13
abundance: NA
CDR3aa: CASSLQGVEKLFF
CDR3nt: TGTGCCAGCAGCTTACAGGGTGTGGAAAAACTGTTTTTT

j_gene: TRBJ1-1
v_gene: TRBV28
d_gene: NA
len: 11
abundance: NA
CDR3aa: CATNGVSGAFF
CDR3nt: TGTGCCACCAACGGGGTGTCCGGAGCTTTCTTT

j_gene: TRBJ1-2
v_gene: TRBV9
d_gene: TRBD1
len: 16
abundance: NA
CDR3aa: CASSSDPGQARFGYTF
CDR3nt: TGTGCCAGCAGCTCCGATCCGGGACAGGCTCGCTTCGGCTACACCTTC

j_gene: TRBJ1-1
v_gene: TRBV28
d_gene: TRBD1
len: 12
abundance: NA
CDR3aa: CASSTGGTEAFF
CDR3nt: TGTGCCAGCAGTACAGGGGGGACTGAAGCTTTCTTT

j_gene: TRBJ2-7
v_gene: TRBV2
d_gene: NA
len: 13
abundance: NA
CDR3aa: CASNRDIGYEQYF
CDR3nt: TGTGCCAGCAATAGGGACATCGGGTACGAGCAGTACTTC

j_gene: TRBJ1-2
v_gene: TRBV18
d_gene: NA
len: 14
abundance: NA
CDR3aa: CASSQKRDNYGYTF
CDR3nt: TGTGCCAGCTCACAAAAACGGGATAACTATGGCTACACCTTC

j_gene: TRBJ1-2
v_gene: TRBV12-3/TRBV12-4
d_gene: NA
len: 12
abundance: NA
CDR3aa: CASSLTEGGYTF
CDR3nt: TGTGCCAGCAGTCTAACAGAGGGTGGCTACACCTTC

j_gene: TRBJ2-3
v_gene: TRBV10-3
d_gene: TRBD2
len: 15
abundance: NA
CDR3aa: CAISLLAESTDTQYF
CDR3nt: TGTGCCATCAGTTTACTAGCGGAGAGCACAGATACGCAGTATTTT

j_gene: TRBJ2-3
v_gene: TRBV9
d_gene: NA
len: 15
abundance: NA
CDR3aa: CASSTYWASSDTQYF
CDR3nt: TGTGCCAGCAGCACCTATTGGGCTTCGTCAGATACGCAGTATTTT

j_gene: TRBJ2-3
v_gene: TRBV19
d_gene: NA
len: 13
abundance: NA
CDR3aa: CASSSSQRDTQYF
CDR3nt: TGTGCCAGTAGTAGCTCCCAGCGGGATACGCAGTATTTT

j_gene: TRBJ2-1
v_gene: TRBV5-5
d_gene: NA
len: 15
abundance: NA
CDR3aa: CASSLDRVFYNEQFF
CDR3nt: TGTGCCAGCAGCTTGGACAGGGTCTTTTACAATGAGCAGTTCTTC

j_gene: TRBJ2-1
v_gene: TRBV2
d_gene: TRBD1
len: 16
abundance: NA
CDR3aa: CASSTLGTGSRNEQFF
CDR3nt: TGTGCCAGCAGTACGCTCGGGACAGGGTCCCGCAATGAGCAGTTCTTC

j_gene: TRBJ1-1
v_gene: TRBV5-1
d_gene: TRBD1
len: 17
abundance: NA
CDR3aa: CASSPQGARAVNTEAFF
CDR3nt: TGCGCCAGCAGCCCGCAGGGGGCGCGGGCAGTGAACACTGAAGCTTTCTTT

j_gene: TRBJ2-3
v_gene: TRBV6-2/TRBV6-3
d_gene: NA
len: 13
abundance: once
CDR3aa: CASSYGQSDTQYF
CDR3nt: TGTGCCAGCAGTTACGGGCAGTCAGATACGCAGTATTTT

j_gene: TRBJ1-5
v_gene: TRBV7-8
d_gene: NA
len: 17
abundance: NA
CDR3aa: CASSPEWGLIPHQPQHF
CDR3nt: TGTGCCAGCAGCCCCGAATGGGGGCTGATTCCCCATCAGCCCCAGCATTTT

j_gene: TRBJ2-3
v_gene: TRBV18
d_gene: TRBD2
len: 20
abundance: NA
CDR3aa: CASSPRATSGARPPTDTQYF
CDR3nt: TGTGCCAGCTCACCCCGGGCGACTAGCGGGGCTAGGCCCCCCACAGATACGCAGTATTTT

j_gene: TRBJ2-7
v_gene: TRBV11-3
d_gene: TRBD1
len: 16
abundance: NA
CDR3aa: CASSEGEPGGSYEQYF
CDR3nt: TGTGCCAGCAGCGAGGGGGAACCAGGGGGCTCCTACGAGCAGTACTTC

j_gene: TRBJ2-5
v_gene: TRBV20-1
d_gene: NA
len: 11
abundance: NA
CDR3aa: CRTGKDETQYF
CDR3nt: TGCAGAACAGGGAAGGACGAGACCCAGTACTTC

j_gene: TRBJ2-2
v_gene: TRBV3-1/TRBV3-2
d_gene: TRBD2
len: 20
abundance: NA
CDR3aa: CASSQRLAGGLTLYTGELFF
CDR3nt: TGTGCCAGCAGCCAGAGACTAGCGGGAGGACTCACCCTTTACACCGGGGAGCTGTTTTTT

j_gene: TRBJ2-7
v_gene: TRBV28
d_gene: TRBD1
len: 15
abundance: NA
CDR3aa: CASRPSGTGLSEQYF
CDR3nt: TGTGCCAGCAGACCGTCCGGGACAGGGTTGAGCGAGCAGTACTTC

j_gene: TRBJ2-3
v_gene: TRBV2
d_gene: TRBD1
len: 15
abundance: NA
CDR3aa: CASSEPDRGTDTQYF
CDR3nt: TGTGCCAGCAGTGAACCGGACAGGGGCACAGATACGCAGTATTTT